Listed here are 2 T cell receptor beta chains from one sample, sequenced in a study of cytomegalovirus exposure and HLA in healthy donors. Both 60 Vbeta primers and 13 Jbeta primers went into the PCR. The table came from immunoSEQ multiplex PCR; TCRdb's copy has only in-frame clones and leaves some out. The top ten hold about 2% of the sample, which has 150,000 or so clones, more than 75% seen once. Sequencing was performed on PBMCs. All receptors come from a man aged 18 to 29 in good health and CMV-seropositive.

This clone was detected only a few times. V usage is TRBV4-3 and J usage is TRBJ2-1, with no clear D. The CDR3 is made up of 15 amino acids. CDR1 and CDR2 (germline): LGHNA, YSLEER. V was pared by 0 bases and J by 5 bases, with 11 bases between. The CDR3 DNA sequence: TGCGCCAGCAGCCAAGACAAGCTTACCCACAATGAGCAGTTCTTC. Residues: CASSQDKLTHNEQFF.

V and J are TRBV2 and TRBJ1-4; D might be TRBD1 (6 bases). V was trimmed by 4 bases and J by 6 bases, leaving 15 bases between them. CDR3 length: 15 residues. Per the germline V gene, CDR1 is SNHLY and CDR2 is FYNNEI. CDR3 in amino acids: CASSGTATSYEKLFF. CDR3 DNA: TGTGCCAGCAGTGGGACAGCTACCTCTTATGAAAAACTGTTTTTT.